These 11 T cell receptor beta chains were sequenced from one sample in a study of cytomegalovirus exposure and HLA in healthy donors. Both 60 Vbeta primers and 13 Jbeta primers went into the PCR. TCRdb keeps only in-frame clones here, not all; method: immunoSEQ multiplex PCR. The sample carries more than 65,000 clones, 65% to 85% recorded once. The sample consisted of PBMCs. The receptors shown here come from a woman aged 40 to 50 in good health and CMV-seropositive.

This rearrangement joins TRBV2 to TRBJ1-2, with D maybe TRBD1 (5 bases). Germline-derived CDR1 and CDR2 are SNHLY and FYNNEI. The CDR3 is 12 amino acids. Trimming removed 9 bases at V and 8 bases at J, with 16 bases between. The CDR3 here is CASQPGLGGYTF. CDR3 nucleotides: TGTGCCAGTCAGCCAGGGCTTGGGGGCTACACCTTC.

V usage is TRBV9 and J usage is TRBJ1-4; TRBD1 is a possible D gene (5 bases). The V end lost 4 bases, the J end lost 8 bases, and 15 bases lay between the germline ends. Germline V lookup: CDR1 SGDLS, CDR2 YYNGEE. The CDR3 sequence is 14 residues long. CDR3 in amino acids: CASSPGGASEKLFF. The CDR3 bases are TGTGCCAGCAGCCCGGGAGGGGCGTCGGAAAAACTGTTTTTT.

This clone was picked up a small number of times. This chain joins TRBV2 and TRBJ1-2; perhaps TRBD1 as D (6 bases). CDR1 is SNHLY and CDR2 is FYNNEI in the germline V gene. V was pared by 1 base and J by 4 bases, with 13 bases between. This CDR3 spans 15 amino acids. CDR3 amino acids: CASSEGPDRSYGYTF. The CDR3 DNA reads TGTGCCAGCAGTGAAGGCCCCGACAGGAGCTATGGCTACACCTTC.

This clone was observed a single time. V gene TRBV5-6 combines with J gene TRBJ1-4; TRBD1 aligns across 9 bases. Germline V gives CDR1 SGHDT, CDR2 YYEEEE. Trimming cost V 2 bases and J 8 bases; bases outside gene matches: 4. The CDR3 loop spans 14 amino acids. CDR3 sequence: CASSFPGQGEKLFF. The CDR3 nucleotides read TGTGCCAGCAGCTTTCCAGGACAGGGGGAAAAACTGTTTTTT.

The CDR3 DNA reads TGTGCCAGCAGTCAGGACAGGGGCTCTCAGGAGGACACTGAAGCTTTCTTT. As protein: CASSQDRGSQEDTEAFF. The chain couples TRBV2 to TRBJ1-1; TRBD1 agrees at 9 bases. The CDR3 is made up of 17 amino acids. V was pared by 5 bases and J by 3 bases, with 13 bases of the junction left unmatched. Germline-derived CDR1 and CDR2 are SNHLY and FYNNEI.

This clone has a handful of counts. V gene TRBV6-4 combines with J gene TRBJ1-5, with 8 bases lining up with TRBD1. CDR3 length equals 16 residues. With 5 bases clipped from V and 3 bases from J, the junction kept 9 bases outside the gene matches. Germline V gives CDR1 MRHNA, CDR2 SNTAGT. The CDR3 is CASSPNTGGNNQPQHF. CDR3 sequence (DNA): TGTGCCAGCAGTCCTAATACAGGGGGGAACAATCAGCCCCAGCATTTT.

The V and J genes are TRBV27 and TRBJ2-3; D unresolved. V was clipped by 2 bases and J by 2 bases, with 8 bases between them. The CDR3 runs to 14 residues. CDR1 and CDR2 from the germline V gene are MNHEY and SMNVEV (reference sequence). CDR3 nucleotides: TGTGCCAGCAGTTTAGCGGTATCCACAGATACGCAGTATTTT. Its protein product is CASSLAVSTDTQYF.

The sample holds a few counts of this clone. J is TRBJ2-5 and V is TRBV13; 7 bases are a match to TRBD2. Germline assignment: CDR1 PRHDT and CDR2 FYEKMQ (reference sequence). This CDR3 region has 13 residues. The J segment lost 5 bases and the V segment lost 7 bases, leaving 7 bases of the junction unmatched. Here the CDR3 DNA reads TGTGCCAGCAAGTCTGGGGGGGAGGAGACCCAGTACTTC. It specifies CASKSGGEETQYF.

This sequence joins TRBV5-1 and TRBJ2-5; 16 positions match TRBD2. V lost 1 base and J lost 4; bases outside the gene matches: 4. Germline V gene lookup returns CDR1 SGHRS and CDR2 YFSETQ. CDR3 size: 17 residues. The chain's CDR3 is CASSLSGLAGGRETQYF. In DNA, the CDR3 is TGCGCCAGCAGCTTGTCGGGACTAGCGGGGGGGCGAGAGACCCAGTACTTC.

The rearrangement joins TRBV6-5 to TRBJ2-2, with D possibly being TRBD1 (6 bases). The CDR3 sequence is 15 residues long. The germline V gene has CDR1 MNHEY and CDR2 SVGAGI. The germline V and J ends were trimmed by 4 bases and 1 base, with 10 bases remaining between them. CDR3 amino acids: CASSSGVWNTGELFF. CDR3 sequence (DNA): TGTGCCAGCAGTTCAGGGGTGTGGAACACCGGGGAGCTGTTTTTT.

The table lists this clone with a count of one. This sequence joins TRBV5-1 and TRBJ1-1, with 9 nucleotides matching TRBD1. This CDR3 region has 15 residues. The J segment lost 5 bases and the V segment lost 5 bases, leaving 10 bases of the junction unmatched. Germline CDR1 SGHRS, CDR2 YFSETQ. The CDR3 region is CASRQITGTGTEAFF. The CDR3 DNA is TGCGCCAGCAGACAAATCACCGGGACAGGGACTGAAGCTTTCTTT.